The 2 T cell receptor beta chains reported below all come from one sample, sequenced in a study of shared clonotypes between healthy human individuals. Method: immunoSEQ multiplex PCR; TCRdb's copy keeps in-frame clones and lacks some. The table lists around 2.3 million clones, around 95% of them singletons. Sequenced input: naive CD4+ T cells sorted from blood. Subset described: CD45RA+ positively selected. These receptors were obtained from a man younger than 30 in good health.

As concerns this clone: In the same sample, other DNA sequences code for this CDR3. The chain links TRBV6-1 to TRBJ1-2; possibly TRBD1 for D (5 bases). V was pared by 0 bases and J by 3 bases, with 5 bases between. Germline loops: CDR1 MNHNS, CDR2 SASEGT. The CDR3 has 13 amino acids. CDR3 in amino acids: CASSEARDYGYTF. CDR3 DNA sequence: TGTGCCAGCAGTGAAGCCAGGGACTATGGCTACACCTTC.

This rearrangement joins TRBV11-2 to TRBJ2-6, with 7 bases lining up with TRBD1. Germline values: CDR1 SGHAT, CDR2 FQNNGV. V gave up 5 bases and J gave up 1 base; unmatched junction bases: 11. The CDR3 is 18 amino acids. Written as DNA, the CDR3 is TGTGCCAGCAGCAGGAGAACTAAACAGGGGTCTGGGGCCAACGTCCTGACTTTC. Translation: CASSRRTKQGSGANVLTF.